This T cell receptor beta chain is from a study of blood T cell repertoires in COVID-19. Study-wide context: PBMCs, B-cell-depleted T cells, or T cells were the source of the cDNA or gDNA that made up the material.

J gave up 7 bases and V 4 bases, and 5 bases lay outside the gene matches. Looked up from germline, CDR1 is SGDLS and CDR2 is YYNGEE. The CDR3 runs to 14 residues. Produced via immunoSEQ multiplex PCR; TCRdb's table is partial and in-frame only. The sample records under 150,000 clones, less than 85% being singletons. The chain joins TRBV9 to TRBJ1-1, with TRBD1 matching over 12 bases. The specimen was peripheral blood. The source of this sequence is a woman older than 75 with acute or convalescent COVID-19. The CDR3: CASSPGTGGREAFF. CDR3 in DNA: TGTGCCAGCAGCCCAGGGACAGGGGGCCGTGAAGCTTTCTTT.